Sequencing of this T cell receptor (beta chain) was carried out in a study of T cell repertoires in cytomegalovirus infection. A single record per CDR3 protein comes from TCRdb applying MiXCR to the reads. Found here are approximately 500,000 distinct CDR3 sequences, about 30% of them singletons; the top ten hold about 13%. This clonotype was seen a handful of times. This clonotype originated in a human donor in good health (CMV status not recorded). Some clones in this sample may be carry-over from other donors' samples. The sample comprised PBMCs.

The CDR3 region is CASIQGVDRGVGSPLHF. DNA for the CDR3: TGTGCCAGCATCCAAGGGGTCGACAGGGGAGTAGGTTCACCCCTCCACTTT. This chain joins TRBV2 and TRBJ1-6; TRBD1 matches 8 bases. Germline lookup yields CDR1 SNHLY and CDR2 FYNNEI. V was clipped by 7 bases and J by 9 bases; unmatched bases: 17. The CDR3 contains 17 residues. Full variable domain (rest looked up from reference TRBV2 and TRBJ1-6): EPEVTQTPSHQVTQMGQEVILRCVPISNHLYFYWYRQILGQKVEFLVSFYNNEISEKSEIFDDQFSVERPDGSNFTLKIRSTKLEDSAMYFCASIQGVDRGVGSPLHFGNGTRLTVT.